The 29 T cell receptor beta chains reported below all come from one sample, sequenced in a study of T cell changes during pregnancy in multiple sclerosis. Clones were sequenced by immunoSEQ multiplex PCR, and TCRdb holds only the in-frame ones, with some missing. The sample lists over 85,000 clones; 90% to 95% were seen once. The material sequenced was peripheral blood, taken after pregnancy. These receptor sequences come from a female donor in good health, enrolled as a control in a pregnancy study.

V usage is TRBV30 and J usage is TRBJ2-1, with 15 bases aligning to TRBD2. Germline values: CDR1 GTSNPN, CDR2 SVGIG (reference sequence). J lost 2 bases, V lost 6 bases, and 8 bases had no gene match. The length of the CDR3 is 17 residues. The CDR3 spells CACHRTSGGATYNEQFF. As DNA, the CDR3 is TGTGCCTGTCATAGGACTAGCGGGGGGGCCACCTACAATGAGCAGTTCTTC.

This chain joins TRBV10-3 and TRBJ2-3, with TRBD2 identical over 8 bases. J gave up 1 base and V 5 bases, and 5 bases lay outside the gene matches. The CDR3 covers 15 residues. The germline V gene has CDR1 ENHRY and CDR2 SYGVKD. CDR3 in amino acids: CAISRDGGGTDTQYF. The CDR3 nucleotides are TGTGCCATCAGTAGAGACGGGGGGGGCACAGATACGCAGTATTTT.

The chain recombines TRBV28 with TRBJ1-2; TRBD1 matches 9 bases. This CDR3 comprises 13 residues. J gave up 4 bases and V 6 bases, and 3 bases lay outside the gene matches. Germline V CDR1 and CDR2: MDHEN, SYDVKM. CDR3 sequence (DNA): TGTGCCAGCAGAACAGGGGGCATCTATGGCTACACCTTC. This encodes CASRTGGIYGYTF.

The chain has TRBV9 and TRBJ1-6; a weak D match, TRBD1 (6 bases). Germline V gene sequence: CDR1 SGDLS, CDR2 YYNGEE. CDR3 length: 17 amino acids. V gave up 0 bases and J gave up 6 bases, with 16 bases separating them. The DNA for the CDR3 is TGTGCCAGCAGCGTAGAAGGGGGGGCCACTCCTAATTCACCCCTCCACTTT. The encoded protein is CASSVEGGATPNSPLHF.

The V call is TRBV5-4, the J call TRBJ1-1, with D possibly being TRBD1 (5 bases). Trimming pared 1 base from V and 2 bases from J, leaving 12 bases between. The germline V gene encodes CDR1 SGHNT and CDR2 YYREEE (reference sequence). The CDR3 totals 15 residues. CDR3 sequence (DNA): TGTGCCAGCAGCTTGCCCCAGGGCCCTAACACTGAAGCTTTCTTT. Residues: CASSLPQGPNTEAFF.

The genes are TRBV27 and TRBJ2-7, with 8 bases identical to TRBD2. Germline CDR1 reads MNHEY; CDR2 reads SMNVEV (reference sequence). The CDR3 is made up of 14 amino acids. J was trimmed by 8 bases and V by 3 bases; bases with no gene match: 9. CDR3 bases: TGTGCCAGCAGTTTTCGAAGCGGGGGAGACCAGCAGTACTTC. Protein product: CASSFRSGGDQQYF.

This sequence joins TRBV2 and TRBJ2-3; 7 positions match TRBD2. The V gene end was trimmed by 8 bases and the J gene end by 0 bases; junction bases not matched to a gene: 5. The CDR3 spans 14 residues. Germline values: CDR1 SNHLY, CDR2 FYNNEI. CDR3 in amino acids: CASHQRGSTDTQYF. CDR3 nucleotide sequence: TGTGCCAGCCATCAGCGGGGAAGCACAGATACGCAGTATTTT.

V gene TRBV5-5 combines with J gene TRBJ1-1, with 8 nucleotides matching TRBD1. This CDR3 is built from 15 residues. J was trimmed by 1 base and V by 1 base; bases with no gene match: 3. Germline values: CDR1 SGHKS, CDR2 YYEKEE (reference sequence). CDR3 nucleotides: TGTGCCAGCAGCTTGAACAGGGGGGGGAACACTGAAGCTTTCTTT. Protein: CASSLNRGGNTEAFF.

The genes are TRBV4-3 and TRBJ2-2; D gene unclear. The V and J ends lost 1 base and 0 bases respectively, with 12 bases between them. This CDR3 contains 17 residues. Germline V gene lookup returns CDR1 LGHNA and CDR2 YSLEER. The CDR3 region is CASSQAIGGANTGELFF. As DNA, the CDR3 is TGCGCCAGCAGCCAAGCAATTGGCGGTGCGAACACCGGGGAGCTGTTTTTT.

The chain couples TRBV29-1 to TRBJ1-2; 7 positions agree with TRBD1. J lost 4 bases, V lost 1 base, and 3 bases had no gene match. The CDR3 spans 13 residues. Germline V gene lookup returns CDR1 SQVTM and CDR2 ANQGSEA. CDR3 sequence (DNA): TGCAGCGTTGAAGTTCAGGGGGGCTATGGCTACACCTTC. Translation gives CSVEVQGGYGYTF.

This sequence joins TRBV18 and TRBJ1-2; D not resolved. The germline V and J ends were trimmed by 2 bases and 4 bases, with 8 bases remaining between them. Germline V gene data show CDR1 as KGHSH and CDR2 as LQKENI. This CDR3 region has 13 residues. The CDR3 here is CASSPSEGYGYTF. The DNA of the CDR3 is TGTGCCAGCTCACCATCTGAGGGCTATGGCTACACCTTC.

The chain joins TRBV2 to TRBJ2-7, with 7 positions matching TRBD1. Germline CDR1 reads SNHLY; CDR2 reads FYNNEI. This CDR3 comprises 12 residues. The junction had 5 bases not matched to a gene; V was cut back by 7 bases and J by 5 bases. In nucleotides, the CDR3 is TGTGCCAGCATTAGACAGGGAAACGAGCAGTACTTC. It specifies CASIRQGNEQYF.

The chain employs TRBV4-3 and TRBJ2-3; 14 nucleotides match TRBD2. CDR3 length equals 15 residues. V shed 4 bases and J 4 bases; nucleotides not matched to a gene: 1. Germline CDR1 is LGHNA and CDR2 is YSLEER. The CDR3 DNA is TGCGCCAGCAGCCCGGGACTAGCGGGGGCAGATACGCAGTATTTT. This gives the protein CASSPGLAGADTQYF.

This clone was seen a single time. The CDR3 reads CASSPGDLSGNTIYF. The CDR3 bases are TGTGCCAGCAGCCCTGGAGACCTCTCTGGAAACACCATATATTTT. The chain joins TRBV9 to TRBJ1-3, with D unresolved. CDR3 length equals 15 residues. The germline V and J ends were trimmed by 4 bases and 0 bases, with 11 bases remaining between them. From germline, CDR1 is SGDLS and CDR2 YYNGEE. Full variable domain (rest looked up from reference TRBV9 and TRBJ1-3): DSGVTQTPKHLITATGQRVTLRCSPRSGDLSVYWYQQSLDQGLQFLIQYYNGEERAKGNILERFSAQQFPDLHSELNLSSLELGDSALYFCASSPGDLSGNTIYFGEGSWLTVV.

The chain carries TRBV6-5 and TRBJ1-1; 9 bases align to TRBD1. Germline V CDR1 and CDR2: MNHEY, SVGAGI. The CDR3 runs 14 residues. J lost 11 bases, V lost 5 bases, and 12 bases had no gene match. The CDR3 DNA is TGTGCCAGCAGTACCGGACCGGGACAGGGAAGTGCTTTCTTT. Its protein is CASSTGPGQGSAFF.

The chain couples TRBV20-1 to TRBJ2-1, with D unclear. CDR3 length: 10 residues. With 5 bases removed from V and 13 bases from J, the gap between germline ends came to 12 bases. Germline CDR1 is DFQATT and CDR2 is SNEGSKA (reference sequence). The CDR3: CSALRYAQFF. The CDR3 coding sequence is TGCAGTGCTCTCCGCTACGCACAGTTCTTC.

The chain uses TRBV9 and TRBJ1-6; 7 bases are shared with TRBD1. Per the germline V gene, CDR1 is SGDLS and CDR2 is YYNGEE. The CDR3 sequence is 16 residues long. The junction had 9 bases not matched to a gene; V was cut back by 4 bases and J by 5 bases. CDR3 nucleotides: TGTGCCAGCAGCCCCGGAGGGGGCCCTAATAATTCACCCCTCCACTTT. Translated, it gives CASSPGGGPNNSPLHF.

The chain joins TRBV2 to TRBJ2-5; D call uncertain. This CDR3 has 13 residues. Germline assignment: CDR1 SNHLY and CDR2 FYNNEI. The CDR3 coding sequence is TGTGTAGCATCCCGATCGATACAAGAGACCCAGTACTTC. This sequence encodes CVASRSIQETQYF.

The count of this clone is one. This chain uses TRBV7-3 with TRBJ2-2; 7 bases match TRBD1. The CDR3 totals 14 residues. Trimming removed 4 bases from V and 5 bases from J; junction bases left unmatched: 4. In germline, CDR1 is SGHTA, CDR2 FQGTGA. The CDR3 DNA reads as TGTGCCAGCAGCTCCAAGACAGGGACCGGGGAGCTGTTTTTT. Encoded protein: CASSSKTGTGELFF.

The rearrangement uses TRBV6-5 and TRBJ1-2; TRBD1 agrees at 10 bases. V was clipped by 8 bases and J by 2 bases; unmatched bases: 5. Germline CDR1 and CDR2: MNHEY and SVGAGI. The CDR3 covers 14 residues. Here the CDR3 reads CASVGQGKNYGYTF. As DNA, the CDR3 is TGTGCCAGCGTGGGACAGGGGAAAAACTATGGCTACACCTTC.

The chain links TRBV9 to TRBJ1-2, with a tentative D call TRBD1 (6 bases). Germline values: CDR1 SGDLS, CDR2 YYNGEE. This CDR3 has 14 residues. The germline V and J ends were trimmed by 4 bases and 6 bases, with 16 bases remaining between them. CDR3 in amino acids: CASSHGRGADGYTF. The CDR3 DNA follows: TGTGCCAGCAGCCATGGCAGGGGCGCGGATGGCTACACCTTC. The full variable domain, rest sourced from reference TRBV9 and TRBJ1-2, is DSGVTQTPKHLITATGQRVTLRCSPRSGDLSVYWYQQSLDQGLQFLIQYYNGEERAKGNILERFSAQQFPDLHSELNLSSLELGDSALYFCASSHGRGADGYTFGSGTRLTVV.

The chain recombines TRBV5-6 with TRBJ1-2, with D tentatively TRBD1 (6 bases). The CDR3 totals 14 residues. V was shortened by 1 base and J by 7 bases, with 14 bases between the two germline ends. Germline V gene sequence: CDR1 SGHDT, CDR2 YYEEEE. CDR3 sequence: CASSLTGAGVGYTF. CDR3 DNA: TGTGCCAGCAGCTTGACCGGGGCAGGGGTTGGCTACACCTTC.

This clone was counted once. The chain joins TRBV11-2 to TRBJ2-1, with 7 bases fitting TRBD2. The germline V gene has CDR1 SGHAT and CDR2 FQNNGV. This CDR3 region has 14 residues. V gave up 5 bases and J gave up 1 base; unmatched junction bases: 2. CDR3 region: CASSVGGSYNEQFF. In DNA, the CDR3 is TGTGCCAGCAGCGTGGGGGGGTCCTACAATGAGCAGTTCTTC.

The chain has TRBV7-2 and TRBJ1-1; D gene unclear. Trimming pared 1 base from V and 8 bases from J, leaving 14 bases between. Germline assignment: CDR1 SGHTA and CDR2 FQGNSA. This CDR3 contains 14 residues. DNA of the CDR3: TGTGCCAGCAGCTTAGTTGGTAGAACTAGGGAAGCTTTCTTT. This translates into CASSLVGRTREAFF. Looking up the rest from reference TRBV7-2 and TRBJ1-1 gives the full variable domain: GAGVSQSPSNKVTEKGKDVELRCDPISGHTALYWYRQSLGQGLEFLIYFQGNSAPDKSGLPSDRFSAERTGGSVSTLTIQRTQQEDSAVYLCASSLVGRTREAFFGQGTRLTVV.

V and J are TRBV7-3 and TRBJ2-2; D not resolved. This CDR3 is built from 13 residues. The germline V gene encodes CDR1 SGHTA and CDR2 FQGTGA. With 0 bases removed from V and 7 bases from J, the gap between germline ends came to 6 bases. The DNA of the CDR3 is TGTGCCAGCAGCTTAACCTCGTTCGGGGAGCTGTTTTTT. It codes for CASSLTSFGELFF.

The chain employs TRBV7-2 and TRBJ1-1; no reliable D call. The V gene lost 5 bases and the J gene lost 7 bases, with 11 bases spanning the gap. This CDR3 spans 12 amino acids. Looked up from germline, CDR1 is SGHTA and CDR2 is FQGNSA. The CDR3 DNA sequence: TGTGCCAGCAGCCCTAGTCTGGGTGAAGCTTTCTTT. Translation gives CASSPSLGEAFF.

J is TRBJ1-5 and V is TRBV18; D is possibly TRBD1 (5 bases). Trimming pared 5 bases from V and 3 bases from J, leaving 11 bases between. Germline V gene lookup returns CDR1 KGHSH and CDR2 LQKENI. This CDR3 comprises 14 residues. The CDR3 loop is CASSGGGYNQPQHF. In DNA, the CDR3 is TGTGCCAGCTCAGGGGGGGGGTACAATCAGCCCCAGCATTTT.

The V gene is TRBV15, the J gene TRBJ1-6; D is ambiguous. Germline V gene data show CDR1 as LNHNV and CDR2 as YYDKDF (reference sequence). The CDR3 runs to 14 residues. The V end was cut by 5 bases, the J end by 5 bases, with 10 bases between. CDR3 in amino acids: CATSAAGNNSPLHF. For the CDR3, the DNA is TGTGCCACCAGCGCCGCAGGAAATAATTCACCCCTCCACTTT.

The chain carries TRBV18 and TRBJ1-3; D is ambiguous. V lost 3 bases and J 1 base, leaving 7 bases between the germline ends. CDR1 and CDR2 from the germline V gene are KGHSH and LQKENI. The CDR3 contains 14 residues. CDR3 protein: CASSPQRSGNTIYF. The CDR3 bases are TGTGCCAGCTCACCGCAGAGGTCTGGAAACACCATATATTTT.